Sequencing of this TCR beta chain was carried out in a study of human T cells and chemical hapten exposure. The time point: pre-sensitization, week 0. Treatment reported: therapeutic diphenylcyclopropenone sensitization with weekly scalp DPC. There are 12 residues in the CDR3. The V gene's germline CDR1 is SGHRS and CDR2 YFSETQ. The V gene lost 2 bases and the J gene lost 4 bases, with 6 bases spanning the gap. TCRdb re-called the RACE reads with MiXCR, one entry per CDR3 protein. The sample yields about 120,000 distinct CDR3 sequences, about 14% seen once. This receptor was obtained from a woman aged 18-29 years with alopecia areata. Some clones in this sample may be carry-over from other donors' samples. The source was whole blood, collected in connection with sensitization to the hapten diphenylcyclopropenone (DPC). The chain links TRBV5-1 to TRBJ2-5; D call uncertain. The DNA for the CDR3 is TGCGCCAGCAGCTTTCCGGGAGAGACCCAGTACTTC. Translated, it gives CASSFPGETQYF.